A single T cell receptor (beta chain) is shown here with its context. Its antigen is undetermined. This entry comes from a study of cytomegalovirus exposure and HLA in healthy donors. The CDR3 covers 12 residues. Germline CDR1 and CDR2: MNHNY and SVGAGI (reference sequence). Trimming stripped 5 bases from V and 2 bases from J, with 3 bases between. Findings and caveats of the study: The Asian-associated ancestry cluster reportedly had fewer N-insertions than the approximately 670-donor mean in a later analysis. Analyzed later, most CMV-associated TCR beta chains appeared HLA-restricted. Three chains tied to CMV proved CMV antigen-specific in vitro.

The PCR used 60 Vbeta and 13 Jbeta primers. Libraries were prepared by immunoSEQ multiplex PCR; TCRdb keeps only in-frame clonotypes and omits some of them. This sample has some 95,000 clones, with about two thirds found just once. Source material: PBMCs. V usage is TRBV6-6 and J usage is TRBJ2-2; the D is unclear. The receptor was isolated from a female donor in good health and CMV-seronegative. This CDR3 is CASSQNTGELFF. Written as DNA, the CDR3 is TGTGCCAGCAGTCAAAACACCGGGGAGCTGTTTTTT.